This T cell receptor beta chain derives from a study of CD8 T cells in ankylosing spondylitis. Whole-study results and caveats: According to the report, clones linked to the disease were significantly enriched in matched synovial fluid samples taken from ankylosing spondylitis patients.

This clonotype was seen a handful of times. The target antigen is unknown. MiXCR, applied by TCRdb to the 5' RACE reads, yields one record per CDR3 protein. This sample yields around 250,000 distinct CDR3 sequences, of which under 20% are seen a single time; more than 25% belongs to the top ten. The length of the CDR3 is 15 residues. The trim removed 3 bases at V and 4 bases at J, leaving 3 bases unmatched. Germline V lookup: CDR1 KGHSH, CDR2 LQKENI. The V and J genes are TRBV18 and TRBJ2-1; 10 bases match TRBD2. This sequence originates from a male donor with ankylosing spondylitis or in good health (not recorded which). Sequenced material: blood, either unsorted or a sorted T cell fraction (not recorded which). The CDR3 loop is CASSPPTSGYNEQFF. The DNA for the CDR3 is TGTGCCAGCTCACCCCCGACTAGCGGGTACAATGAGCAGTTCTTC. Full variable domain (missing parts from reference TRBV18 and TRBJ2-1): NAGVMQNPRHLVRRRGQEARLRCSPMKGHSHVYWYRQLPEEGLKFMVYLQKENIIDESGMPKERFSAEFPKEGPSILRIQQVVRGDSAAYFCASSPPTSGYNEQFFGPGTRLTVL.